This T cell receptor beta chain derives from a study of PD-1 blockade in classical Hodgkin lymphoma. On this clone itself: Its antigen is currently unknown.

Patients all relapsed after autologous stem cell transplantation, and there was variation in brentuximab vedotin exposure. Overall study results and limits: Those achieving complete response showed baseline diversity like newly diagnosed patients.

Sequencing used immunoSEQ multiplex PCR; TCRdb keeps in-frame clones, though not all of them. The sample has 25,000 to 30,000 clones, about 81% seen once. Sequencing used peripheral blood mononuclear cells (PBMCs), obtained before the second cycle of nivolumab. The sequence came from a human donor with classical Hodgkin lymphoma.

The CDR3 nucleotides read TGTGCCAGCAGTTCAAGGACAGGAAATTACAATGAGCAGTTCTTC. This encodes CASSSRTGNYNEQFF. This sequence joins TRBV6-1 and TRBJ2-1; 7 bases align to TRBD1. Looked up from germline, CDR1 is MNHNS and CDR2 is SASEGT. J gave up 4 bases and V 5 bases, and 8 bases lay outside the gene matches. The CDR3 is 15 amino acids.